The source of this TCR beta chain is a study of blood T cell repertoires in COVID-19. Study as a whole: Collection of acute and convalescent COVID-19 samples took place in the United States, Italy and Spain.

Trimming left V 6 bases short and J 0 bases short, with 15 bases between. The germline V gene encodes CDR1 MNHEY and CDR2 SMNVEV (reference sequence). The CDR3 has 16 residues. This clone appeared a single time. The authors' processing: Amplifying reference gene primers gave estimates of nucleated cell counts. TCRdb's table, derived via immunoSEQ multiplex PCR, lists solely in-frame clones and lacks some. That table furnishes V, J and clone size, whereas the DNA furnished D and trimming. The sample has 150,000 to 200,000 clones, about 85% seen once; the top ten hold about 15%. Sequencing was carried out using peripheral blood. The rearrangement joins TRBV27 to TRBJ2-1; D is undetermined. The receptor was derived from a woman in her 70s with COVID-19, enrolled during active disease. The CDR3 DNA sequence: TGTGCCAGCAGCCTAGAGCGTTCCAGCTCCTACAATGAGCAGTTCTTC. This sequence encodes CASSLERSSSYNEQFF.